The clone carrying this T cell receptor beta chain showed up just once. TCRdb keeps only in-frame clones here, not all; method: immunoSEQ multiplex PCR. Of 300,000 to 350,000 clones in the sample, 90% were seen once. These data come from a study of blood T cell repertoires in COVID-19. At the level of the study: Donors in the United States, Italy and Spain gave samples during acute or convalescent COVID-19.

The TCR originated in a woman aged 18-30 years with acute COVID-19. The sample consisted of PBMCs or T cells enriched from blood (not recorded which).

This chain's CDR3 is CASSDRDRSQPQHF. In nucleotides, the CDR3 is TGTGCCAGCAGCGACCGGGACAGGTCTCAGCCCCAGCATTTT. V usage is TRBV28 and J usage is TRBJ1-5; 8 bases agree with TRBD1. The trim removed 6 bases at V and 6 bases at J, leaving 7 bases unmatched. CDR1 MDHEN and CDR2 SYDVKM come from the germline V gene. The CDR3 spans 14 residues.